This TCR beta chain emerged from a study of blood T cells in healthy people across ages. Worth noting for this clonotype: A junction end diverges from the germline sequence, so it may reflect a read error.

Germline CDR1 DFQATT, CDR2 SNEGSKA (reference sequence). This CDR3 spans 14 amino acids. PCR was performed a second time for about 7 to 11 cycles using a sample-barcoded 5' primer and a J-beta primer mix. TCRdb processed the 5' RACE reads anew with MiXCR; each CDR3 protein has one entry. Of some 1,800,000 distinct CDR3 sequences in the sample, about 39% were seen once. The source of this sequence is a human donor in good health. The chain uses TRBV20-1 and TRBJ2-3, with D tentatively TRBD1 (5 bases). The specimen was blood. This chain's CDR3 is CSASRYDSTDTQFF. The CDR3 bases are TGCAGTGCTAGCCGCTACGACAGCACGGATACGCAGTTTTTT.